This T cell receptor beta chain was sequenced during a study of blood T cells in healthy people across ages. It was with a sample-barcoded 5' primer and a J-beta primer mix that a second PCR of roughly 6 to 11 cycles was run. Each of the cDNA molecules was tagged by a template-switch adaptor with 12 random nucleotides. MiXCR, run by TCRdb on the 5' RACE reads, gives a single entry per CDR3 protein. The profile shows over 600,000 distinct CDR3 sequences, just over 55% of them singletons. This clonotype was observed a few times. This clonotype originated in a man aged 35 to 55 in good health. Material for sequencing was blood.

CDR3 coding DNA: TGTGCCACCAGCAGAGAAACAGCCCCGTACGATGAGCAGTTCTTC. This codes for CATSRETAPYDEQFF. This chain joins TRBV15 and TRBJ2-1; D unclear. The germline V gene has CDR1 LNHNV and CDR2 YYDKDF (reference sequence). Trimming removed 0 bases at V and 8 bases at J, with 14 bases between. The CDR3 loop spans 15 amino acids.